Listed below are T cell receptor beta chains from one sample, sequenced in a study of blood T cell repertoires in COVID-19. Assay: immunoSEQ multiplex PCR; the TCRdb copy retains only in-frame clones and omits some. The sample records 95,000 to 120,000 clones, roughly 81% being singletons. The sequenced sample consisted of peripheral blood. Receptors were obtained from a man aged 35-49 years with acute or convalescent COVID-19. Each CDR3 is given without its conserved first and last residue. Fields, in order: V gene, CDR3 length, CDR3 protein.

V gene: TRBV10-3; CDR3 length: 13; CDR3 protein: AIRNPGTGGYEQY
V gene: TRBV24-1; CDR3 length: 19; CDR3 protein: ATSARPHGDSETYSNQPQH
V gene: TRBV30; CDR3 length: 11; CDR3 protein: AWSDRNQETQY
V gene: TRBV7-8; CDR3 length: 13; CDR3 protein: ASSLLQGSGQPQH
V gene: TRBV19; CDR3 length: 12; CDR3 protein: ASSMTGLNTEAF
V gene: TRBV12-5; CDR3 length: 20; CDR3 protein: ASGLVVAGGRSVVSGANVLT
V gene: TRBV9; CDR3 length: 15; CDR3 protein: ASSVRDQGYMNTEAF
V gene: TRBV10-2; CDR3 length: 10; CDR3 protein: ASMPGAYGYT
V gene: TRBV19; CDR3 length: 14; CDR3 protein: ASSPAYREANEKLF
V gene: TRBV24-1; CDR3 length: 16; CDR3 protein: ATSDSTAGASGYNEQF
V gene: TRBV19; CDR3 length: 13; CDR3 protein: ASSQGDESNQPQH
V gene: TRBV7-6; CDR3 length: 13; CDR3 protein: ASSAGLAGGHEQY
V gene: TRBV19; CDR3 length: 15; CDR3 protein: ASSLTGIRSSTDTQY
V gene: TRBV3-1/TRBV3-2; CDR3 length: 14; CDR3 protein: ASSPTGGASNSPLH
V gene: TRBV7-8; CDR3 length: 14; CDR3 protein: ASSPTGGTSTDTQY
V gene: TRBV20-1; CDR3 length: 12; CDR3 protein: SASNEGGRETQY
V gene: TRBV30; CDR3 length: 13; CDR3 protein: AWSADRERNTEAF
V gene: TRBV19; CDR3 length: 11; CDR3 protein: ASSTGNVQPQH
V gene: TRBV29-1; CDR3 length: 12; CDR3 protein: SVEGGQGTYEQY
V gene: TRBV10-1; CDR3 length: 15; CDR3 protein: ASSPPEGQGEGYGYT
V gene: TRBV29-1; CDR3 length: 13; CDR3 protein: SVGTSGGQGGEQY
V gene: TRBV2; CDR3 length: 11; CDR3 protein: ASSEALQLGYT